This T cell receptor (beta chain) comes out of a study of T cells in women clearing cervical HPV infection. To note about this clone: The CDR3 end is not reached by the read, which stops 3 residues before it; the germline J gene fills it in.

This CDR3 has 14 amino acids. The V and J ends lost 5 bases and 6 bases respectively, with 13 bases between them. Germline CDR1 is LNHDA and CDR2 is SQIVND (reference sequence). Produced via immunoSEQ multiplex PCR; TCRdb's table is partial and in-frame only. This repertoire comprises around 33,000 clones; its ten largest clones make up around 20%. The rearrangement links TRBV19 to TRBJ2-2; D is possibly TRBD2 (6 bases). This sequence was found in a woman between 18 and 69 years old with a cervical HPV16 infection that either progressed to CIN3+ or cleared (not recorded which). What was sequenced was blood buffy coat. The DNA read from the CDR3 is TGTGCCAGTAGTGGTTCGGGGGTGGCCGGGGAG. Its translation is CASSGSGVAGE. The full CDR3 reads CASSGSGVAGELFF.